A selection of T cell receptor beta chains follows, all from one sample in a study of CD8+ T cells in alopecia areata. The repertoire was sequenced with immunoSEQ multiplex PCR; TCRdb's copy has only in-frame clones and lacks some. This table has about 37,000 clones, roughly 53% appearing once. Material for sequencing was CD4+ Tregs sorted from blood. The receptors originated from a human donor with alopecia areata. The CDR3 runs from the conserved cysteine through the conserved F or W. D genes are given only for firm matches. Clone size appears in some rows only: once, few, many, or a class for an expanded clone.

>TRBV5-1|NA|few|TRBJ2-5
TGCGCCAGCAGCTTGGGGCAGGGGCTTGAGGAGACCCAGTACTTC
CASSLGQGLEETQYF
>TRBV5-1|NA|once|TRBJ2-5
TGCGCCAGCAGGCAGACCGGGACGGAGTTGGCGACCCAGTACTTC
CASRQTGTELATQYF
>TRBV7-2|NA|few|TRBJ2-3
TGTGCCAGCACGCGAAGTGGAGGGCTGACAGATACGCAGTATTTT
CASTRSGGLTDTQYF
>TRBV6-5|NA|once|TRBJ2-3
TGTGCCAGCATCTCCCCCTTGACTGATACGCAGTATTTT
CASISPLTDTQYF
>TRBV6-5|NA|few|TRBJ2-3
TGTGCCAGCAGTTATGGGAGGACAGATACGCAGTATTTT
CASSYGRTDTQYF
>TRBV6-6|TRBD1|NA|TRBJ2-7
TGTGCCAGCAGCGACAGGGTATTTAGCGAGCAGTACTTC
CASSDRVFSEQYF
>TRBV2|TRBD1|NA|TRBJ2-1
TGTGCCAGCGGACAGGGACGTGAGCAGTTCTTC
CASGQGREQFF
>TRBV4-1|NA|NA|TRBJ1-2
TGCGCCAGCAGCCCCCGAGCGGGTCCCAGCTTCTATGGCTACACCTTC
CASSPRAGPSFYGYTF
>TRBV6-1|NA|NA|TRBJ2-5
TGTGCCAGCGGAAGGTTACGGACAAGAGAGACCCAGTACTTC
CASGRLRTRETQYF
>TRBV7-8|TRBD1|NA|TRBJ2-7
TGTGCCAGCAGCTTGCCAGGGGGTTCGAGCTCCTACGAGCAGTACTTC
CASSLPGGSSSYEQYF
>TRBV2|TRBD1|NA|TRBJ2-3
TGTGCCAGCAGTGTCAGGGGGTACGTCACAGATACGCAGTATTTT
CASSVRGYVTDTQYF
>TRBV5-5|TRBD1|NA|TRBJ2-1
TGTGCCAGCAGCTCCCAACAGGGGGCGGCGGGCGATAACTACAATGAGCAGTTCTTC
CASSSQQGAAGDNYNEQFF
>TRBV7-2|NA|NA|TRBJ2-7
TGTGCCAGCAGTTCCTTGGACAGATCCTACGAGCAGTACTTC
CASSSLDRSYEQYF
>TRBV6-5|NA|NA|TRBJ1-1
TGTGCCAGCAGGGACGGTCCCACTGAAGCTTTCTTT
CASRDGPTEAFF
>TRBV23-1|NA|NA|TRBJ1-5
TGCGCCAGCAGCCACACCCGGCGAAAACTAGACCGGCAGCCCCAGCATTTT
CASSHTRRKLDRQPQHF
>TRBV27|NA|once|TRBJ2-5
TGTGCCAGCCAAAAGAAAGCCAGTAGAGAGACCCAGTACTTC
CASQKKASRETQYF
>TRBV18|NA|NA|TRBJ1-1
TGTGCCAGCTCACCACCCAGCAGAGTCAACACTGAAGCTTTCTTT
CASSPPSRVNTEAFF
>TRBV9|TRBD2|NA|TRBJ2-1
TGTGCCAGCAGCGTAGTGAGTGGACTAGCGGGGGTCAATGAGCAGTTCTTC
CASSVVSGLAGVNEQFF
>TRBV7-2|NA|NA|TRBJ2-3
TGTGCCAGCAGCGGACCGGCCACAGATACGCAGTATTTT
CASSGPATDTQYF
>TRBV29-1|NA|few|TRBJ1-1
TGCAGCGCAGACCGGCGGAACACTGAAGCTTTCTTT
CSADRRNTEAFF
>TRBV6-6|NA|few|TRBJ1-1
TGTGCCAGCAGTTACTCGGTGCAGACTGAAGCTTTCTTT
CASSYSVQTEAFF
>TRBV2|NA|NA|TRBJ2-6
TGTGCCAGCAGCGGACAGTTGTCTGGGGCCAACGTCCTGACTTTC
CASSGQLSGANVLTF
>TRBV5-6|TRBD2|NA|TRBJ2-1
TGTGCCAGCAGCTTGCTGCGGGGGGCCTGGGGGAATGAGCAGTTCTTC
CASSLLRGAWGNEQFF
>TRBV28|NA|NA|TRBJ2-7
TGTGCCAGCAGGGATCGGGGCAGGGGCTACGAGCAGTACTTC
CASRDRGRGYEQYF
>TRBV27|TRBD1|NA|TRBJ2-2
TGTGCCAGCAGAAGCCTCGGGACAGGGATCCCCGGGGAGCTGTTTTTT
CASRSLGTGIPGELFF
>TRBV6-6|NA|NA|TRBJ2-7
TGTGCCGCGGGGAACACCTACGAGCAGTACTTC
CAAGNTYEQYF
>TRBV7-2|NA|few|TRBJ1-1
TGTGCCAGCAGCCTCAGGGTCACTGAAGCTTTCTTT
CASSLRVTEAFF
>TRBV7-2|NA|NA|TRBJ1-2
TGTGCCAGCAGCTCGGTCAGGGCGGGCTATGGCTACACCTTC
CASSSVRAGYGYTF
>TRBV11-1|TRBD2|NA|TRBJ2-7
TGTGCCAGCAGCTTTTCAGCGGGAGGCTTCGACTCCTACGAGCAGTACTTC
CASSFSAGGFDSYEQYF
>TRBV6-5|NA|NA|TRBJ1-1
TGTGCCAGCAGTTACACGGAGGCCGCGGGAACTGAAGCTTTCTTT
CASSYTEAAGTEAFF
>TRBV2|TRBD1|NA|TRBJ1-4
TGTGCCAGCAAGCGGCAGGACAGGTTTAATGAAAAACTGTTTTTT
CASKRQDRFNEKLFF
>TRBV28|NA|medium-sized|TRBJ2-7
TGTGCCAGCAGCCCCTATCAGGGTGGGCGCCTTTACGAGCAGTACTTC
CASSPYQGGRLYEQYF
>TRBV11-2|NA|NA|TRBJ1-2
TGTGCCAGCAGCTTAGGGGGGACGGGCACGGGCGGCTACACCTTC
CASSLGGTGTGGYTF
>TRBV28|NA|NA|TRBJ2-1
TGTGCCAGCAGAACCGGGACCTACAATGAGCAGTTCTTC
CASRTGTYNEQFF
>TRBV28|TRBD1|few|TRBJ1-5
TGTGCCAGCAGTTCTGGGGTCCCGGGACAGGCCGAGAGTAGCAATCAGCCCCAGCATTTT
CASSSGVPGQAESSNQPQHF
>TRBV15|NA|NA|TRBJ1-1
TGTGCCACCAGCAGAGATCCCTCGAGTGAAGCTTTCTTT
CATSRDPSSEAFF
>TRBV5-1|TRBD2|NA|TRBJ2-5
TGCGCCAGCAGCCCCGGGACTAGCCGACGAGGGGGGGAGACCCAGTACTTC
CASSPGTSRRGGETQYF
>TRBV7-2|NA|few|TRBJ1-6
TGTGCCAGCAGCTTAGGCCCCTTAGGACCCCTCCACTTT
CASSLGPLGPLHF
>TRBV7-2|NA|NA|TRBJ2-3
TGTGCCAGCAGCTTAAAGGCTAGCACAGATACGCAGTATTTT
CASSLKASTDTQYF
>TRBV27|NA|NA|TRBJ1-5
TGTGCCAGCAGTTCTAGGGACACTTATCAGCCCCAGCATTTT
CASSSRDTYQPQHF
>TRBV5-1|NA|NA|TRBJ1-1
TGCGCCAGCAGCCTGACAATGAACACTGAAGCTTTCTTT
CASSLTMNTEAFF
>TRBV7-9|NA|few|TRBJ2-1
TGTGCCAGCAGCTTAAGAGTCCGCCAGGGCTCCTACAATGAGCAGTTCTTC
CASSLRVRQGSYNEQFF
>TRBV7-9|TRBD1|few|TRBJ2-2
TGTGCCAGCAGCAAGACAGGGTTTAGCGGGGAGCTGTTTTTT
CASSKTGFSGELFF
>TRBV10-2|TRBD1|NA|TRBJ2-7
TGCGCCAGCAGTGAGCCGGGACAGGGAACCTACGAGCAGTACTTC
CASSEPGQGTYEQYF
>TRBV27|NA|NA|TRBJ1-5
TGTGCCAGCAGTCTCTATTCAGGGGGCAATCAGCCCCAGCATTTT
CASSLYSGGNQPQHF
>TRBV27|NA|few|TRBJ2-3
TGTGCCAGCAGGACGAGACTCGGTCGGGGCACAGATACGCAGTATTTT
CASRTRLGRGTDTQYF
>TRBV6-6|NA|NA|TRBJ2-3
TGTGCCAGCAACGGCGACCCAGATACGCAGTATTTT
CASNGDPDTQYF
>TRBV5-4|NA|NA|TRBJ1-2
TGTGCCAGCAGCCGCAGGACGGTCTATGGCTACACCTTC
CASSRRTVYGYTF
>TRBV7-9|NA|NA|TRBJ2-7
TGTGCCAGCAGCTTGTCCAGCTACGAGCAGTACTTC
CASSLSSYEQYF
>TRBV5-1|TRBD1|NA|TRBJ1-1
TGCGCCAGCAGCCGGTCGGCGACAGGGCAGGTGACTGAAGCTTTCTTT
CASSRSATGQVTEAFF
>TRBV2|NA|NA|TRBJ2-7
TGTGCCAGCAGTGACTCCTACGAGCAGTACTTC
CASSDSYEQYF
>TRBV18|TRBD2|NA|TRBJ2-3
TGTGCCAGCTCACCGGGAGGGGATACGCAGTATTTT
CASSPGGDTQYF